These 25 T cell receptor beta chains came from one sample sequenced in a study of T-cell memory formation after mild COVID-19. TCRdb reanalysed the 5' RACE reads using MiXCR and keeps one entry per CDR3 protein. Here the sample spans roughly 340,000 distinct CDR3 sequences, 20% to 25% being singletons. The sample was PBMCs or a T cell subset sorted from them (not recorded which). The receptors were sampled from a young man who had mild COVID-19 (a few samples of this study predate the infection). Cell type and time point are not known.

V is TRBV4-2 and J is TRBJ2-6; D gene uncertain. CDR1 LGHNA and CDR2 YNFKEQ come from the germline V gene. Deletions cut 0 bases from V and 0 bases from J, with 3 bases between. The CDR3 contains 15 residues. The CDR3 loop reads CASSQDLSGANVLTF. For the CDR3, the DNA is TGTGCCAGCAGCCAAGATCTCTCTGGGGCCAACGTCCTGACTTTC.

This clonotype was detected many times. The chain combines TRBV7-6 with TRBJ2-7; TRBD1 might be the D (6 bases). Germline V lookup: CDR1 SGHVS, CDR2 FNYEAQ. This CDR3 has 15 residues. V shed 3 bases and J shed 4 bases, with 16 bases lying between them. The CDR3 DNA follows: TGTGCCAGCAGCTTGAATCAGGGGATTGGGTACGAGCAGTACTTC. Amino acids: CASSLNQGIGYEQYF.

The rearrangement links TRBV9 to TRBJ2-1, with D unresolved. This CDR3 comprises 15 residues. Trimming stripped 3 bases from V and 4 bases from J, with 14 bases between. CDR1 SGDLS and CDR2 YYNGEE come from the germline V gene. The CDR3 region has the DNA TGTGCCAGCAGCGGAGCTGCCGGGTTTTACAATGAGCAGTTCTTC. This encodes CASSGAAGFYNEQFF.

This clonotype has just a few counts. The CDR3 reads CSAPLLAGPLGTQYF. The CDR3 nucleotides are TGCAGTGCTCCCCTGCTAGCGGGGCCTCTCGGTACGCAGTATTTT. This sequence joins TRBV20-1 and TRBJ2-3, with 9 bases matching TRBD2. The CDR3 contains 15 residues. Germline values: CDR1 DFQATT, CDR2 SNEGSKA (reference sequence). V was clipped by 5 bases and J by 8 bases; unmatched bases: 14.

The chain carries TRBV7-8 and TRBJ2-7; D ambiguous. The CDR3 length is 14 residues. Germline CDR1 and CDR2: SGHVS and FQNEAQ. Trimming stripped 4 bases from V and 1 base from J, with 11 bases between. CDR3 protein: CASSSRIRSYEQYF. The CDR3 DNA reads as TGTGCCAGCAGCTCGCGCATCAGATCCTACGAGCAGTACTTC.

CDR3 nucleotide sequence: TGTGCCAGCAGCCAAGATCCCCACTCCTACGAGCAGTACTTC. It translates to CASSQDPHSYEQYF. This rearrangement joins TRBV14 to TRBJ2-7, with D uncertain. The CDR3 consists of 14 residues. V was shortened by 0 bases and J by 0 bases, with 6 bases between the two germline ends. Germline-derived CDR1 and CDR2 are SGHDN and FVKESK.

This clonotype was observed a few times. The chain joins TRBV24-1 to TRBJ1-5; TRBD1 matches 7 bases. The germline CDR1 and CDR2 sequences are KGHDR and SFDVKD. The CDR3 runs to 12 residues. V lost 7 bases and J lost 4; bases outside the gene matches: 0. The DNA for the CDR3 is TGTGCCACCAGGGGACAGAATCAGCCCCAGCATTTT. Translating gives CATRGQNQPQHF.

CDR3 loop: CSASPGMVTNEKLFF. Here the CDR3 DNA reads TGCAGTGCTAGCCCAGGGATGGTGACTAATGAAAAACTGTTTTTT. The chain is built from TRBV20-1 and TRBJ1-4, with a possible D match to TRBD1 (5 bases). The CDR3 spans 15 residues. Between the trimmed V and J ends, which lost 3 bases and 2 bases, there was a span of 13 bases. Germline CDR1 and CDR2: DFQATT and SNEGSKA (reference sequence).

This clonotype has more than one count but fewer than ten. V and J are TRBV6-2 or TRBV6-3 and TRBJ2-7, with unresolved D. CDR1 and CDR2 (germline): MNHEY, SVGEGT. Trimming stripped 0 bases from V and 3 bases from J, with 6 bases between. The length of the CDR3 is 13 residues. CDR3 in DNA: TGTGCCAGCAGTTACTCCGGACGCTACGAGCAGTACTTC. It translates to CASSYSGRYEQYF.

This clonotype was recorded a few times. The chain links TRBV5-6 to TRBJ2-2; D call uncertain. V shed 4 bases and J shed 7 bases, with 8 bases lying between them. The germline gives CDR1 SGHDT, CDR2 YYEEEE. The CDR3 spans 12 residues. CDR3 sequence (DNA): TGTGCCAGCAGCCCACAATTCGGGGAGCTGTTTTTT. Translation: CASSPQFGELFF.

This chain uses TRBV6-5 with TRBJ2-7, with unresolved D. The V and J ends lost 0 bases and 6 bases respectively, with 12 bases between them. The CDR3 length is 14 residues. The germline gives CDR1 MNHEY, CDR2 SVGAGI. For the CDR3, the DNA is TGTGCCAGCAGTTACTCGGCACAAGGGTCCGAGCAGTACTTC. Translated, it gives CASSYSAQGSEQYF.

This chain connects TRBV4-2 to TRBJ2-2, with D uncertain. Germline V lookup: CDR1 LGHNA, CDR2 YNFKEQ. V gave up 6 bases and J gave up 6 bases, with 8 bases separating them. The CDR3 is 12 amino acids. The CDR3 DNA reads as TGTGCCAGCAGATTAGGCTCCGGGGAGCTGTTTTTT. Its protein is CASRLGSGELFF.

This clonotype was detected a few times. This chain's CDR3 is CASSPEGRSGGYTF. The CDR3 DNA reads as TGCGCCAGCAGCCCGGAGGGCAGGTCAGGTGGCTACACCTTC. The chain is built from TRBV5-1 and TRBJ1-2; no clear D gene. CDR3 length: 14 residues. CDR1 is SGHRS, CDR2 YFSETQ, per germline. V lost 4 bases and J 7 bases, leaving 17 bases between the germline ends.

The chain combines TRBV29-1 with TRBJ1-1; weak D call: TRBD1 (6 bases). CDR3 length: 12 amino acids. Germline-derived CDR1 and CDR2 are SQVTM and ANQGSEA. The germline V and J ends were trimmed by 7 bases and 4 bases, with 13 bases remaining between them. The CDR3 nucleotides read TGCAGCGCCGGGAGGGGGGGCACTGAAGCTTTCTTT. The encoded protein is CSAGRGGTEAFF.

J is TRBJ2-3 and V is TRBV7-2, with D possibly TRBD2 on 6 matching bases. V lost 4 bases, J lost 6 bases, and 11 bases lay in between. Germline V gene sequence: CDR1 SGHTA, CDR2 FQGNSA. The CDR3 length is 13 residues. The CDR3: CASSWGLPDTQYF. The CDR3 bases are TGTGCCAGCAGCTGGGGACTGCCGGATACGCAGTATTTT.

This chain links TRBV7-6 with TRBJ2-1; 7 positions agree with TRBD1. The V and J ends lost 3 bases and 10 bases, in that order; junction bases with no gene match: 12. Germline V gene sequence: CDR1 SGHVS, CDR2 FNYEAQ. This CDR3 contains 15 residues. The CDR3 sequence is CASSLVSGKGGEQFF. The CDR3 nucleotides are TGTGCCAGCAGCTTGGTTTCAGGGAAAGGGGGCGAGCAGTTCTTC.

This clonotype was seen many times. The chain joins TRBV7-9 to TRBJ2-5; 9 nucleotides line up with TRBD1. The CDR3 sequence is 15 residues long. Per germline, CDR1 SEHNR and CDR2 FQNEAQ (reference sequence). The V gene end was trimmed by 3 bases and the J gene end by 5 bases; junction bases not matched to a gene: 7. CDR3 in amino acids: CASSFSGQGIETQYF. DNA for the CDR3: TGTGCCAGCAGCTTCTCGGGACAGGGAATCGAGACCCAGTACTTC.

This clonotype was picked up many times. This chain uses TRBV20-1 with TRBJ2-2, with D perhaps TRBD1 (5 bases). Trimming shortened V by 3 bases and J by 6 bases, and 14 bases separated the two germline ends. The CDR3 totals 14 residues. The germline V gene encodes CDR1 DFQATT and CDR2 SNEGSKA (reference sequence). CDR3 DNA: TGCAGTGCTAGTAACCCAAGGGGCGCCGGGGAGCTGTTTTTT. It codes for CSASNPRGAGELFF.

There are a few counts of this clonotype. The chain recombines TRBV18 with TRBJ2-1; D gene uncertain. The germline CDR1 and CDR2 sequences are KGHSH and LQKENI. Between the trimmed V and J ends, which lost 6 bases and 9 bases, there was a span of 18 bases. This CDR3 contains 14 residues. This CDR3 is CASSLRSPGGEQFF. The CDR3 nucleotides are TGTGCCAGCTCCCTAAGATCCCCCGGTGGTGAGCAGTTCTTC.

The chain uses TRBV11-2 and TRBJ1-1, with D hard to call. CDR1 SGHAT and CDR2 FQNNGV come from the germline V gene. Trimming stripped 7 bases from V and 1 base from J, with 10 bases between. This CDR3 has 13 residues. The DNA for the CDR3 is TGTGCCAGCACCGAGATCCCGAACACTGAAGCTTTCTTT. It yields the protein CASTEIPNTEAFF.

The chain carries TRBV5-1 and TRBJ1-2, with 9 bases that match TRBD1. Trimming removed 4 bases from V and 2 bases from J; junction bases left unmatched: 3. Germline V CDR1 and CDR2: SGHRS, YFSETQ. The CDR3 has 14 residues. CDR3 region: CASSRTGGNYGYTF. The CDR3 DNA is TGCGCCAGCAGCCGAACAGGGGGCAACTATGGCTACACCTTC.

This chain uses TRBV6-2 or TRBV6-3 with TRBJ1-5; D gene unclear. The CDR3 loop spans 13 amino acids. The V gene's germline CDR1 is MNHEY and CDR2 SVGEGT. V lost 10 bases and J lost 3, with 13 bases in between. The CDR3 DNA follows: TGTGCCACCAACGAGCCCTTCAATCAGCCCCAGCATTTT. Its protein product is CATNEPFNQPQHF.

CDR3 DNA: TGTGCCAGCAGCCCCCAATGGCTAGCGGGGGAAGAGACCCAGTACTTC. Translated, it gives CASSPQWLAGEETQYF. The chain couples TRBV7-6 to TRBJ2-5; TRBD2 matches 10 bases. This CDR3 is 16 amino acids long. The junction had 9 bases not matched to a gene; V was cut back by 5 bases and J by 3 bases. In germline, CDR1 is SGHVS, CDR2 FNYEAQ.

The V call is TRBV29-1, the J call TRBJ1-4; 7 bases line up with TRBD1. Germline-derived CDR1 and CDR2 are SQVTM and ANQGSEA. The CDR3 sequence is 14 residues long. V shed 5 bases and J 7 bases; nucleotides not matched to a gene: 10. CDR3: CSVSVRAGGEKLFF. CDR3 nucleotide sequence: TGCAGCGTTTCTGTTCGGGCAGGGGGTGAAAAACTGTTTTTT. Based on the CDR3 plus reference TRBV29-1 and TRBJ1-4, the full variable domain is SAVISQKPSRDICQRGTSLTIQCQVDSQVTMMFWYRQQPGQSLTLIATANQGSEATYESGFVIDKFPISRPNLTFSTLTVSNMSPEDSSIYLCSVSVRAGGEKLFFGSGTQLSVL.

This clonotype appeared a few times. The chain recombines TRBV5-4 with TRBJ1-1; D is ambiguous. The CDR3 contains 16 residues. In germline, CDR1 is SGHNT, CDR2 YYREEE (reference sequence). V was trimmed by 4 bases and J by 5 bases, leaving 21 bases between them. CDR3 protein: CASSRSGSSFQTEAFF. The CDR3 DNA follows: TGTGCCAGCAGCCGTTCCGGGAGCTCGTTTCAAACTGAAGCTTTCTTT.